This passage covers 22 T cell receptor beta chains from one sample sequenced in a study of blood T cell repertoires in COVID-19. TCRdb's copy holds only in-frame clones and misses some; the assay was immunoSEQ multiplex PCR. The table records 70,000 or so clones, 60% to 85% of them present only once. The source material was peripheral blood. These receptor sequences come from a human donor in a cohort sampled during active COVID-19.

The genes are TRBV10-3 and TRBJ1-2; TRBD1 aligns across 8 bases. The CDR3 length is 16 residues. The germline CDR1 and CDR2 sequences are ENHRY and SYGVKD. V dropped 0 bases and J dropped 5; count of bases not matched to a gene: 8. The CDR3 loop reads CAISESLGQGSYGYTF. The CDR3 coding sequence is TGTGCCATCAGTGAGTCTTTAGGACAGGGATCTTATGGCTACACCTTC.

The chain employs TRBV11-2 and TRBJ2-3, with D hard to call. Germline CDR1 SGHAT, CDR2 FQNNGV. The CDR3 sequence is 15 residues long. V lost 0 bases to trimming and J lost 0 bases, with 7 bases between them. DNA of the CDR3: TGTGCCAGCAGCTTAGAGGGCTTTAGCACAGATACGCAGTATTTT. This translates into CASSLEGFSTDTQYF. Filled out from reference TRBV11-2 and TRBJ2-3, the complete variable domain reads EAGVAQSPRYKIIEKRQSVAFWCNPISGHATLYWYQQILGQGPKLLIQFQNNGVVDDSQLPKDRFSAERLKGVDSTLKIQPAKLEDSAVYLCASSLEGFSTDTQYFGPGTRLTVL.

The rearrangement joins TRBV4-1 to TRBJ2-5, with TRBD2 as a possible D gene (5 bases). Deletions cut 4 bases from V and 5 bases from J, with 11 bases between. This CDR3 is 13 amino acids long. CDR1 MGHRA and CDR2 YSYEKL come from the germline V gene. The CDR3 loop reads CASSLLGGETQYF. DNA of the CDR3: TGCGCCAGCAGCCTTCTAGGAGGCGAGACCCAGTACTTC.

The gene calls are TRBV1 and TRBJ2-7; the DNA was not used to check the table's D call, TRBD1. TRBV1 is described as a pseudogene. There are 14 residues in the CDR3. CDR3 in DNA: TGCACCAGCAGCCCCAGGGCTAGCTCCTACGAGCAGTACTTC. Translated, it gives CTSSPRASSYEQYF.

The J gene is TRBJ2-3, the V gene TRBV24-1; 11 positions match TRBD1. CDR3 length: 18 residues. The germline CDR1 and CDR2 sequences are KGHDR and SFDVKD. V lost 6 bases and J lost 5; bases outside the gene matches: 15. The chain's CDR3 is CATSISGMDRGQEDTQYF. CDR3 sequence (DNA): TGTGCCACCAGTATTTCGGGTATGGACAGGGGGCAGGAAGATACGCAGTATTTT.

The J gene is TRBJ1-1, the V gene TRBV24-1; D might be TRBD1 (6 bases). The V gene lost 7 bases and the J gene lost 11 bases, with 16 bases spanning the gap. CDR1 is KGHDR and CDR2 is SFDVKD in the germline V gene. The CDR3 spans 12 residues. DNA of the CDR3: TGTGCCACCAGCCCCACCGGGACATATGCTTTCTTT. This codes for CATSPTGTYAFF.

J is TRBJ1-2 and V is TRBV19, with D hard to call. The germline gives CDR1 LNHDA, CDR2 SQIVND (reference sequence). Between the trimmed V and J ends, which lost 8 bases and 2 bases, there was a span of 6 bases. This CDR3 contains 11 residues. CDR3: CASGLNYGYTF. CDR3 DNA sequence: TGTGCCAGTGGACTCAACTATGGCTACACCTTC.

This clone has only one observation. The chain has TRBV5-6 and TRBJ2-3; 7 nucleotides line up with TRBD2. This CDR3 region has 15 residues. Germline V CDR1 and CDR2: SGHDT, YYEEEE. J was trimmed by 7 bases and V by 0 bases; bases with no gene match: 8. The CDR3 DNA follows: TGTGCCAGCAGCTTGGCCGAGGCGGGGGTAAATACGCAGTATTTT. Protein: CASSLAEAGVNTQYF.

V gene TRBV11-3 combines with J gene TRBJ2-7; TRBD2 aligns across 9 bases. The CDR3 spans 17 residues. The junction had 11 bases not matched to a gene; V was cut back by 1 base and J by 4 bases. The germline V gene encodes CDR1 SGHNT and CDR2 YENEEA. The CDR3 spells CASSLGLAETENYEQYF. The CDR3 nucleotides read TGTGCCAGCAGCTTAGGACTAGCGGAGACCGAAAATTACGAGCAGTACTTC.

This clone has just a few counts. The rearrangement joins TRBV6-1 to TRBJ2-4, with D tentatively TRBD2 (5 bases). The CDR3 totals 17 residues. CDR1 MNHNS and CDR2 SASEGT come from the germline V gene. The germline V and J ends were trimmed by 4 bases and 2 bases, with 18 bases remaining between them. The CDR3 region is CASSGARGLLTKNIQYF. As DNA, the CDR3 is TGTGCCAGCAGTGGGGCTAGAGGGCTATTAACCAAAAACATTCAGTACTTC.

The chain couples TRBV5-4 to TRBJ1-6; TRBD1 might be the D (6 bases). Trimming left V 4 bases short and J 0 bases short, with 11 bases between. From germline, CDR1 is SGHNT and CDR2 YYREEE (reference sequence). This CDR3 region has 16 residues. CDR3 DNA sequence: TGTGCCAGCAGCACAGGACAGAGCTCCTATAATTCACCCCTCCACTTT. Its translation is CASSTGQSSYNSPLHF.

This clone was found a few times. The chain has TRBV15 and TRBJ2-5, with 8 bases that match TRBD2. V dropped 5 bases and J dropped 8; count of bases not matched to a gene: 13. This CDR3 has 15 amino acids. Germline V lookup: CDR1 LNHNV, CDR2 YYDKDF (reference sequence). The CDR3 coding sequence is TGTGCCACCAGCCAGAGAGATACCCGGGGGGGAACCCAGTACTTC. Encoded protein: CATSQRDTRGGTQYF.

This clone was observed at least ten times. The chain joins TRBV28 to TRBJ1-1; 9 bases fit TRBD1. CDR1 is MDHEN and CDR2 is SYDVKM in the germline V gene. V lost 2 bases to trimming and J lost 4 bases; unmatched junction nucleotides: 2. This CDR3 is built from 14 residues. This chain's CDR3 is CASSLGTGTTEAFF. CDR3 coding DNA: TGTGCCAGCAGTTTAGGGACAGGGACCACTGAAGCTTTCTTT.

The V gene is TRBV30, the J gene TRBJ2-1; the D is unclear. The V and J ends lost 6 bases and 7 bases respectively, with 10 bases between them. The CDR3 is made up of 11 amino acids. In germline, CDR1 is GTSNPN, CDR2 SVGIG (reference sequence). In nucleotides, the CDR3 is TGTGCCTGCTTCCTGAGGAATGAGCAGTTCTTC. Its protein is CACFLRNEQFF.

The rearrangement uses TRBV7-2 and TRBJ1-5; D is undetermined. V shed 2 bases and J shed 7 bases, with 18 bases lying between them. The V gene's germline CDR1 is SGHTA and CDR2 FQGNSA. The CDR3 consists of 16 residues. As DNA, the CDR3 is TGTGCCAGCAGCTTATCCATTACAGATTCGGAACAGCCCCAGCATTTT. This translates into CASSLSITDSEQPQHF.

The V gene is TRBV7-2, the J gene TRBJ2-3, with a tentative D call TRBD1 (5 bases). CDR1 is SGHTA and CDR2 is FQGNSA in the germline V gene. The CDR3 is 14 residues long. V was shortened by 3 bases and J by 6 bases, with 13 bases between the two germline ends. As DNA, the CDR3 is TGTGCCAGCAGCTTGGGGCTGGAGATGGATACGCAGTATTTT. It codes for CASSLGLEMDTQYF.

The table lists this clone with a few counts. This chain connects TRBV5-1 to TRBJ2-1, with 7 bases fitting TRBD2. The CDR3 runs to 14 residues. V lost 4 bases to trimming and J lost 5 bases; unmatched junction nucleotides: 6. The V gene's germline CDR1 is SGHRS and CDR2 YFSETQ. The CDR3 DNA is TGCGCCAGCAGCATTACTAGCGATCACAATGAGCAGTTCTTC. This codes for CASSITSDHNEQFF.

V usage is TRBV7-9 and J usage is TRBJ2-5; D gene unclear. The CDR3 is made up of 13 amino acids. Trimming took 5 bases from V and 2 from J, leaving 9 bases between them. Per the germline V gene, CDR1 is SEHNR and CDR2 is FQNEAQ (reference sequence). CDR3 in amino acids: CASSPPSQETQYF. The DNA for the CDR3 is TGTGCCAGCAGCCCCCCCAGTCAAGAGACCCAGTACTTC.

The V call is TRBV10-1, the J call TRBJ2-5; D not certain. The V gene's germline CDR1 is WNHNN and CDR2 SYGVQD (reference sequence). The V gene lost 3 bases and the J gene lost 3 bases, with 8 bases spanning the gap. The CDR3 is made up of 13 amino acids. The CDR3 sequence: CASSEYSKETQYF. DNA for the CDR3: TGCGCCAGCAGTGAATACTCGAAAGAGACCCAGTACTTC.

The chain is built from TRBV24-1 and TRBJ1-1; 7 nucleotides match TRBD1. The J segment lost 7 bases and the V segment lost 2 bases, leaving 6 bases of the junction unmatched. The CDR3 totals 14 residues. Germline CDR1 KGHDR, CDR2 SFDVKD. The CDR3 DNA follows: TGTGCCACCAGTGATTCGAACCGGGACAGTGAAGCTTTCTTT. Protein product: CATSDSNRDSEAFF.

This clone came up once. The chain employs TRBV5-4 and TRBJ2-7; 13 nucleotides match TRBD2. CDR1 is SGHNT and CDR2 is YYREEE in the germline V gene (reference sequence). CDR3 length: 16 amino acids. After removal of 3 bases from V and 7 bases from J, the junction contained 10 bases not matched to a gene. CDR3 sequence: CASSSGGLAGVEEQYF. CDR3 nucleotides: TGTGCCAGCAGCTCTGGCGGACTAGCGGGAGTCGAAGAGCAGTACTTC. The full variable domain, rest sourced from reference TRBV5-4 and TRBJ2-7, is ETGVTQSPTHLIKTRGQQVTLRCSSQSGHNTVSWYQQALGQGPQFIFQYYREEENGRGNFPPRFSGLQFPNYSSELNVNALELDDSALYLCASSSGGLAGVEEQYFGPGTRLTVT.

This chain joins TRBV3-1 (or the pseudogene TRBV3-2) and TRBJ1-2; possibly TRBD1 for D (5 bases). V was pared by 9 bases and J by 1 base, with 15 bases between. CDR1 is LGHDT, CDR2 YNNKEL, per germline (reference sequence). There are 14 residues in the CDR3. The chain's CDR3 is CARQQDGYNYGYTF. In DNA, the CDR3 is TGTGCCAGACAACAGGACGGCTATAACTATGGCTACACCTTC.